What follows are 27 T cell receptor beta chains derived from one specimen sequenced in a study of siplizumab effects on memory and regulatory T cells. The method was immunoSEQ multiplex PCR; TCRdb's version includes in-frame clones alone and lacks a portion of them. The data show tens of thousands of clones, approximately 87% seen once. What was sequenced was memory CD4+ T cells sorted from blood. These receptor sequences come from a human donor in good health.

The CDR3 DNA follows: TGCGCCAGCAGCTTGTTCCCGGGGGCGGATCAGCCCCAGCATTTT. It codes for CASSLFPGADQPQHF. V usage is TRBV5-1 and J usage is TRBJ1-5; TRBD1 might be the D (6 bases). The CDR3 consists of 15 residues. Germline V lookup: CDR1 SGHRS, CDR2 YFSETQ. The V end was cut by 1 base, the J end by 5 bases, with 13 bases between. Together with reference TRBV5-1 and TRBJ1-5, the CDR3 gives the full variable domain: KAGVTQTPRYLIKTRGQQVTLSCSPISGHRSVSWYQQTPGQGLQFLFEYFSETQRNKGNFPGRFSGRQFSNSRSEMNVSTLELGDSALYLCASSLFPGADQPQHFGDGTRLSIL.

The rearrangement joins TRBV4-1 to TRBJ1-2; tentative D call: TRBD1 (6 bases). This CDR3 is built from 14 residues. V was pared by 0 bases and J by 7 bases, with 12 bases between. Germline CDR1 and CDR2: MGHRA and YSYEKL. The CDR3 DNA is TGCGCCAGCAGCCAAGATAACAGGGCGTCTGGCTACACCTTC. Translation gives CASSQDNRASGYTF.

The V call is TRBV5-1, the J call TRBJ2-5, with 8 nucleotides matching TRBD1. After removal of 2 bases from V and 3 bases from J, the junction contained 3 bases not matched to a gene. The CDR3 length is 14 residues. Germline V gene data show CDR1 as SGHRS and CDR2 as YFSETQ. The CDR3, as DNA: TGCGCCAGCAGCTTCCAGGGGGCTGAAGAGACCCAGTACTTC. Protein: CASSFQGAEETQYF.

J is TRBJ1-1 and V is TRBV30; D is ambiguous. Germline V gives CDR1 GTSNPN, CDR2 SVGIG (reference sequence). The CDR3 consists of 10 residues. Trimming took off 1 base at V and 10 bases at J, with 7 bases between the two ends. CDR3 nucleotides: TGTGCCTGGAGTGGTTCGTCAGCTTTCTTT. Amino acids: CAWSGSSAFF.

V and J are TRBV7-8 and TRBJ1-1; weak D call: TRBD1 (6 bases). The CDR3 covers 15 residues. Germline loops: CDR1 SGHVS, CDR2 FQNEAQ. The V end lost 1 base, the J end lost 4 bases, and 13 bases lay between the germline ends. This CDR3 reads CASSLVYQGSTEAFF. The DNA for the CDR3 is TGTGCCAGCAGCTTAGTGTATCAGGGGAGCACTGAAGCTTTCTTT.

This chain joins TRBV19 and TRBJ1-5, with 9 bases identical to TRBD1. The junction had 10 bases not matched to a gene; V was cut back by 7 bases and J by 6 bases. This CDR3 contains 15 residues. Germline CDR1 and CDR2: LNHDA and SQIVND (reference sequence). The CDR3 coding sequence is TGTGCCAGTATCACAGGGACAGGGAACACTCAGCCCCAGCATTTT. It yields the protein CASITGTGNTQPQHF.

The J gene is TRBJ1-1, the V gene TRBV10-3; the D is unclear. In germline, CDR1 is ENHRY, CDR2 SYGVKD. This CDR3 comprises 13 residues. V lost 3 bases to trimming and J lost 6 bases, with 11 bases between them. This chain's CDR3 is CAISERGRAEAFF. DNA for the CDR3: TGTGCCATCAGTGAACGGGGTAGGGCTGAAGCTTTCTTT.

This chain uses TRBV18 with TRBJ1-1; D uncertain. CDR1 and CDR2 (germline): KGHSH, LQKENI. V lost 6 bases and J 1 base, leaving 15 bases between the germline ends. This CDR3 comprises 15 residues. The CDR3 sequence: CASSLNGVQNTEAFF. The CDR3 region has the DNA TGTGCCAGCTCTCTTAATGGGGTTCAGAACACTGAAGCTTTCTTT.

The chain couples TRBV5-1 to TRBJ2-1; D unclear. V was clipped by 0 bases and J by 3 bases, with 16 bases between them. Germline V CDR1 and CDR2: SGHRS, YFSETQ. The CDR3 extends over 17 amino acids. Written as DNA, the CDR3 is TGCGCCAGCAGCTTGGGTGGGTCGGCCGTCAACTACAATGAGCAGTTCTTC. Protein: CASSLGGSAVNYNEQFF.

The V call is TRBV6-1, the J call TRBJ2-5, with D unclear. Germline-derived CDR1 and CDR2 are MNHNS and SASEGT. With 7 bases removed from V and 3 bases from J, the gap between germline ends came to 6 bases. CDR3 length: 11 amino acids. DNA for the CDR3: TGTGCCAGCACTGGGAAAGAGACCCAGTACTTC. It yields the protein CASTGKETQYF.

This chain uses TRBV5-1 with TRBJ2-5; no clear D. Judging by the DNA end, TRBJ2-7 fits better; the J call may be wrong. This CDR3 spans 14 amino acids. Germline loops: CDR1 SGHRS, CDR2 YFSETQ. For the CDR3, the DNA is TGCGCCAGCACGCTGGAGTTCCCTTATTTCGAGCAGTACTTC. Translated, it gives CASTLEFPYFEQYF.

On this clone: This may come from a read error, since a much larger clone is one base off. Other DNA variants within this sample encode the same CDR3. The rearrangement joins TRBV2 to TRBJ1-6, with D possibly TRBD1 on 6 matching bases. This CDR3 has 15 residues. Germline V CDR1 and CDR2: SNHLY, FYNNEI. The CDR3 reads CASLPNRAHNSPLHF. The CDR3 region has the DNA TGTGCCAGCCTTCCCAACAGGGCCCATAATTCACCCCTCCATTTT.

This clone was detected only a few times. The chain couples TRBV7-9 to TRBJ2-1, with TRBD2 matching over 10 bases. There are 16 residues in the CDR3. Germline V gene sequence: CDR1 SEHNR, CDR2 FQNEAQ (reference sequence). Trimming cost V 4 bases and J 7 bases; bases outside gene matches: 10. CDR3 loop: CASSSRPGLALNEQFF. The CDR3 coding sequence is TGTGCCAGCAGCTCAAGACCGGGACTAGCGTTGAATGAGCAGTTCTTC.

The CDR3 DNA sequence: TGCGCCAGCAGCTCTCATCCGGATTTCTTGAACACTGAAGCTTTCTTT. This codes for CASSSHPDFLNTEAFF. This chain uses TRBV5-1 with TRBJ1-1; D unclear. The CDR3 loop spans 16 amino acids. Germline values: CDR1 SGHRS, CDR2 YFSETQ. Trimming removed 3 bases at V and 0 bases at J, with 15 bases between. The entire variable domain, with the rest obtained from reference TRBV5-1 and TRBJ1-1, is as follows: KAGVTQTPRYLIKTRGQQVTLSCSPISGHRSVSWYQQTPGQGLQFLFEYFSETQRNKGNFPGRFSGRQFSNSRSEMNVSTLELGDSALYLCASSSHPDFLNTEAFFGQGTRLTVV.

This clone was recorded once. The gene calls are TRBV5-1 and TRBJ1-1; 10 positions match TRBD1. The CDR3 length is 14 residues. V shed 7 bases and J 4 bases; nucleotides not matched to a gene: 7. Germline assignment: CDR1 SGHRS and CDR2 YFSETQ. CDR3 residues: CASGRQGAGTEAFF. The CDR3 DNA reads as TGCGCCAGCGGTAGACAGGGGGCGGGCACTGAAGCTTTCTTT.

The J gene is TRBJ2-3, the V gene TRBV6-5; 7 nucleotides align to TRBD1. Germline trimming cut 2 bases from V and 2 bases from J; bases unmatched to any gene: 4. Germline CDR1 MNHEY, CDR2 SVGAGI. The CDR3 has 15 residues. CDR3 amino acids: CASSYRGLVTDTQYF. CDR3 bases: TGTGCCAGCAGTTACAGGGGGCTGGTCACAGATACGCAGTATTTT.

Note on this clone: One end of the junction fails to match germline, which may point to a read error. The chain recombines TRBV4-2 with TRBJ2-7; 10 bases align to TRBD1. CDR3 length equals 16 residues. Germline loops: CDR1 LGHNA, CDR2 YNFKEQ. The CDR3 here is CASSRVGTGVNSDTVF. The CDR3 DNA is TGTGCCAGCAGCCGGGTTGGGACAGGGGTGAATTCCGACACAGTCTTC.

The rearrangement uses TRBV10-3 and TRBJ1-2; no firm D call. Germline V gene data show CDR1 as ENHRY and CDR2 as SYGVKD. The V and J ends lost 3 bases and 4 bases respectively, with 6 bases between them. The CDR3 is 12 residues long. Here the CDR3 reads CAISETAYGYTF. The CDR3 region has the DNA TGTGCCATCAGTGAAACAGCCTATGGCTACACCTTC.

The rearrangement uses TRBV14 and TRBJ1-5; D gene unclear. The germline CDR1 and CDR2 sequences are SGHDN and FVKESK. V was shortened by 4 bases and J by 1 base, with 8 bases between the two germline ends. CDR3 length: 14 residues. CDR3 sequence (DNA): TGTGCCAGCAGCCGAGCGGGGAGCAATCAGCCCCAGCATTTT. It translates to CASSRAGSNQPQHF.

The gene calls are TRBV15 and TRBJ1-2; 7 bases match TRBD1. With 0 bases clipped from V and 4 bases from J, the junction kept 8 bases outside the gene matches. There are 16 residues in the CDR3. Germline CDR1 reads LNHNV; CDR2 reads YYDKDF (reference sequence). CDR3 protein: CATSREGTEIFYGYTF. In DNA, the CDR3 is TGTGCCACCAGCAGAGAGGGGACAGAAATTTTCTATGGCTACACCTTC.

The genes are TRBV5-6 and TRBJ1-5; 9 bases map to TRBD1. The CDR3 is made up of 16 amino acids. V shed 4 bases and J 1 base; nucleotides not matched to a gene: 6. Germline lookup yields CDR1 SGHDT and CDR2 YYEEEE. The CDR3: CASSPTGGGSNQPQHF. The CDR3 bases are TGTGCCAGCAGCCCCACAGGGGGCGGGAGCAATCAGCCCCAGCATTTT.

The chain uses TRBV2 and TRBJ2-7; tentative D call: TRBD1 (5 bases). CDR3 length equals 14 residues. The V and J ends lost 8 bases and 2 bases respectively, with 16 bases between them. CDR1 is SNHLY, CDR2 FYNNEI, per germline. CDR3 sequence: CASLSRQGTYEQYF. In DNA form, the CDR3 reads TGTGCCAGCCTATCCCGGCAGGGAACCTACGAGCAGTACTTC.

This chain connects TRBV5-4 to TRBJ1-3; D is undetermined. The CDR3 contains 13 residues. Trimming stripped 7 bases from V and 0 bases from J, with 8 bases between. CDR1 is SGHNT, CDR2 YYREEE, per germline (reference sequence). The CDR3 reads CASRPFSGNTIYF. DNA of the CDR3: TGTGCCAGCCGGCCGTTCTCTGGAAACACCATATATTTT.

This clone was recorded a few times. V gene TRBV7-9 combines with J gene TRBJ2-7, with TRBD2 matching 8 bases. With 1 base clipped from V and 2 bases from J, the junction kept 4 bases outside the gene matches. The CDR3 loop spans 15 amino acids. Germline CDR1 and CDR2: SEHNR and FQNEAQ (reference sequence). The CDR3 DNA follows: TGTGCCAGCAGCTTAGTCAGCGGGAGAACCTACGAGCAGTACTTC. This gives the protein CASSLVSGRTYEQYF.

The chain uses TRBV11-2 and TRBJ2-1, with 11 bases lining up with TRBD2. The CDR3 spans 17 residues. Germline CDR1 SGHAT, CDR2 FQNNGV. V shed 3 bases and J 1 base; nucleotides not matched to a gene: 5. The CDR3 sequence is CASSFTSGGGSYNEQFF. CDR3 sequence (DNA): TGTGCCAGCAGCTTTACTAGCGGGGGAGGGTCCTACAATGAGCAGTTCTTC.

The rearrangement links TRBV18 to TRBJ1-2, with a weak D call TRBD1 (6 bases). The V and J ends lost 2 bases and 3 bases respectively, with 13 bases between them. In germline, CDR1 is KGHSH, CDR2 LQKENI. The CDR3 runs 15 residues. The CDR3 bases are TGTGCCAGCTCACCAGTACCGGCAGGGGACTATGGCTACACCTTC. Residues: CASSPVPAGDYGYTF.

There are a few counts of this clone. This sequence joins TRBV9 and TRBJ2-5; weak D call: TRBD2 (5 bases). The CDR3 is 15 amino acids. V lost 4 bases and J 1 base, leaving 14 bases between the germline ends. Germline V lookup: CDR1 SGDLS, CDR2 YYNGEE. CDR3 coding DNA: TGTGCCAGCAGCCCTAGCCCCAGCGGCCAAGAGACCCAGTACTTC. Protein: CASSPSPSGQETQYF.